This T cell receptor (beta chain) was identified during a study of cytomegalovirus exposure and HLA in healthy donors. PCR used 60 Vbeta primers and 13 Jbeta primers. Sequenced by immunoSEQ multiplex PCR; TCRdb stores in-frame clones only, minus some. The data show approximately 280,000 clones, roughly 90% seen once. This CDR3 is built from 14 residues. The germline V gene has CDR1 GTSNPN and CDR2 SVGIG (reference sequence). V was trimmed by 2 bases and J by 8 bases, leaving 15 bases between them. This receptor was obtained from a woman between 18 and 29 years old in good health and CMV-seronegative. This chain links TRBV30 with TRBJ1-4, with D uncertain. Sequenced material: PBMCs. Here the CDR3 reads CAWSTGNLKEKLFF. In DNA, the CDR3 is TGTGCCTGGAGTACGGGGAACTTGAAAGAAAAACTGTTTTTT. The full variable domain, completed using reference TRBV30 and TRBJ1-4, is SQTIHQWPATLVQPVGSPLSLECTVEGTSNPNLYWYRQAAGRGLQLLFYSVGIGQISSEVPQNLSASRPQDRQFILSSKKLLLSDSGFYLCAWSTGNLKEKLFFGSGTQLSVL.